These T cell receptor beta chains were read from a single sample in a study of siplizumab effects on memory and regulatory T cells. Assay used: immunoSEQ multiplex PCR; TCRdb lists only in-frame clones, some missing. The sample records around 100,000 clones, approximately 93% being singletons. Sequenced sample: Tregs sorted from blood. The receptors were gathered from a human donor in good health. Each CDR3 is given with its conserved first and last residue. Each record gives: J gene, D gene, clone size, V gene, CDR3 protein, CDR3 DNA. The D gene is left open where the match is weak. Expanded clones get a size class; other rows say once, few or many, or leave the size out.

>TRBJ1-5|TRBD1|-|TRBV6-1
CASRDRAANQPQHF
TGTGCCAGCAGGGACAGGGCGGCGAATCAGCCCCAGCATTTT
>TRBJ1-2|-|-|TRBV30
CALSRGTNYGYTF
TGTGCACTTTCACGGGGAACTAACTATGGCTACACCTTC
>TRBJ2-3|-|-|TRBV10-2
CASRKVGGGTDTQYF
TGCGCCAGCAGGAAGGTAGGGGGGGGAACAGATACGCAGTATTTT
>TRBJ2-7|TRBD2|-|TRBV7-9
CASSLGGGGEQYF
TGTGCCAGCAGCTTAGGAGGCGGGGGAGAGCAGTACTTC
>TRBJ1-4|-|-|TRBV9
CASSARQESEKLFF
TGTGCCAGCAGCGCGCGACAGGAGAGCGAAAAACTGTTTTTT
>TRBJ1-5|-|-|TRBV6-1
CASNRALQPQHF
TGTGCCAGCAACAGGGCCCTTCAGCCCCAGCATTTT
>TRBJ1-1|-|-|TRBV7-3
CASSLTGVSNTEAFF
TGTGCCAGCAGCTTAACGGGGGTATCGAACACTGAAGCTTTCTTT
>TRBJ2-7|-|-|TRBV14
CASSQGSAAIYEQYF
TGTGCCAGCAGCCAAGGTTCAGCGGCCATATACGAGCAGTACTTC
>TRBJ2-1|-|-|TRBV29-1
CSVAGSWQDEQFF
TGCAGCGTTGCCGGTTCGTGGCAGGATGAGCAGTTCTTC
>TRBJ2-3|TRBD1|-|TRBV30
CAWSRPGGTQYF
TGTGCCTGGAGTCGGCCAGGGGGTACGCAGTATTTT
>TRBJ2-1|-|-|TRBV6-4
CASSGGGPGGEQFF
TGTGCCAGCAGTGGTGGAGGGCCTGGGGGTGAGCAGTTCTTC
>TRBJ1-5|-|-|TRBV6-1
CASSLEGANQPQHF
TGTGCCAGCTCATTGGAAGGGGCAAATCAGCCCCAGCATTTT
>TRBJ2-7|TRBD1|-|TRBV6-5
CASSHRGRNEQYF
TGTGCCAGCAGCCACAGGGGGCGGAACGAGCAGTACTTC
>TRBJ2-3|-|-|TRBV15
CATSRDSGTDTQYF
TGTGCCACCAGCAGAGACAGTGGCACAGATACGCAGTATTTT
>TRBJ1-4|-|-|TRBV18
CASSPGVPTGGEKLFF
TGTGCCAGCTCACCCGGGGTTCCGACCGGAGGTGAAAAACTGTTTTTT
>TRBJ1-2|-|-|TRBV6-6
CASSGQRYGYTF
TGTGCCAGCAGCGGACAGAGATATGGCTACACCTTC
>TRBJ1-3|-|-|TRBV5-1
CASSLEALAGNTIYF
TGCGCCAGCAGCTTGGAGGCACTCGCTGGAAACACCATATATTTT
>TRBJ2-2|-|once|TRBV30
CAWRPPWQGLTGELFF
TGTGCCTGGAGACCTCCCTGGCAGGGTCTTACCGGGGAGCTGTTTTTT
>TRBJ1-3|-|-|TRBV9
CASSVVGSGNTIYF
TGTGCCAGCAGCGTAGTGGGCTCTGGAAACACCATATATTTT
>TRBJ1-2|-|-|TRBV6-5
CASSYWGGYTF
TGTGCCAGCAGTTACTGGGGGGGCTACACCTTC
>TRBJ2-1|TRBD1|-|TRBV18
CASSPTGGISYNEQFF
TGTGCCAGCTCACCCACAGGGGGGATTTCCTACAATGAGCAGTTCTTC
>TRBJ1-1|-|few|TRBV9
CASSVGQTNTEAFF
TGTGCCAGCAGCGTAGGACAGACGAACACTGAAGCTTTCTTT